The 30 T cell receptor beta chains given below trace back to one sample, sequenced in a study of blood T cell repertoires in COVID-19. TCRdb's table, derived via immunoSEQ multiplex PCR, lists solely in-frame clones and lacks some. The table shows about 310,000 clones, with 85% occurring only once. Sequenced input: PBMCs or T cells enriched from blood (not recorded which). These receptors all come from a woman in her 30s who had been exposed to COVID-19.

The chain has TRBV5-6 and TRBJ2-3, with TRBD2 matching over 11 bases. CDR1 SGHDT and CDR2 YYEEEE come from the germline V gene. V trimming: 2 bases; J trimming: 6 bases; junction bases outside the gene matches: 14. The CDR3 sequence is 18 residues long. The CDR3: CASSFTSGGLQGRDTQYF. The CDR3 DNA is TGTGCCAGCAGCTTCACTAGCGGGGGTCTCCAGGGTCGGGATACGCAGTATTTT.

V usage is TRBV27 and J usage is TRBJ1-1; TRBD1 aligns across 10 bases. J was trimmed by 6 bases and V by 6 bases; bases with no gene match: 7. The CDR3 is 14 amino acids. Germline CDR1 is MNHEY and CDR2 is SMNVEV (reference sequence). The CDR3: CASRTGQGMAEAFF. As DNA, the CDR3 is TGTGCCAGCAGAACGGGACAGGGGATGGCTGAAGCTTTCTTT.

V and J are TRBV6-2 or TRBV6-3 and TRBJ1-2; weak D call: TRBD1 (5 bases). Per germline, CDR1 MNHEY and CDR2 SVGEGT. The ends were cut back, 1 base at V and 2 bases at J, with 11 bases in the middle. This CDR3 contains 15 residues. The CDR3 reads CASSYFRDANYGYTF. CDR3 in DNA: TGTGCCAGCAGTTACTTCAGGGATGCCAACTATGGCTACACCTTC.

This clone was found once. The V and J genes are TRBV14 and TRBJ2-7, with a weak D call TRBD1 (5 bases). CDR3 size: 13 residues. Germline V lookup: CDR1 SGHDN, CDR2 FVKESK. V was trimmed by 4 bases and J by 4 bases, leaving 11 bases between them. CDR3 nucleotide sequence: TGTGCCAGCAGCCGGGGCCCTTTTTACGAGCAGTACTTC. The encoded protein is CASSRGPFYEQYF.

This chain links TRBV5-1 with TRBJ1-1; D is unresolved. V lost 4 bases and J lost 8, with 18 bases in between. The CDR3 extends over 14 amino acids. Germline-derived CDR1 and CDR2 are SGHRS and YFSETQ. CDR3 nucleotide sequence: TGCGCCAGCAGCCCTACCACTGGGCCGTGGGAAGCTTTCTTT. Translating gives CASSPTTGPWEAFF.

The chain carries TRBV18 and TRBJ2-7; 7 bases fit TRBD1. V was pared by 2 bases and J by 4 bases, with 14 bases of the junction left unmatched. CDR1 is KGHSH and CDR2 is LQKENI in the germline V gene. This CDR3 is built from 17 residues. The CDR3 loop reads CASSPSTTGMSFYEQYF. In nucleotides, the CDR3 is TGTGCCAGCTCACCATCCACGACAGGGATGAGTTTTTACGAGCAGTACTTC.

For the CDR3, the DNA is TGCGCCAGCAGCTTGTCAGGGACTAATATACTAGAGACCCAGTACTTC. Translated, it gives CASSLSGTNILETQYF. The chain couples TRBV5-1 to TRBJ2-5; 7 positions agree with TRBD2. With V trimmed by 1 base and J by 4 bases, 10 bases remained unmatched. The CDR3 is 16 residues long. In germline, CDR1 is SGHRS, CDR2 YFSETQ.

The J gene is TRBJ1-2, the V gene TRBV7-3, with 10 bases aligning to TRBD1. V lost 5 bases to trimming and J lost 1 base; unmatched junction nucleotides: 7. The length of the CDR3 is 16 residues. The germline gives CDR1 SGHTA, CDR2 FQGTGA. DNA of the CDR3: TGTGCCAGCAGCCCGGACAGGGGGGTTCTTAACTATGGCTACACCTTC. Translation gives CASSPDRGVLNYGYTF.

The CDR3 region has the DNA TGTGCCAGCAGCTTCTTTGGGGAGCTGTTTTTT. This encodes CASSFFGELFF. The genes are TRBV5-6 and TRBJ2-2, with D hard to call. Germline V gene data show CDR1 as SGHDT and CDR2 as YYEEEE. V lost 2 bases, J lost 8 bases, and 4 bases lay in between. The CDR3 loop spans 11 amino acids.

The V and J genes are TRBV19 and TRBJ1-5; D is uncertain. Trimming removed 3 bases from V and 7 bases from J, with 10 bases in between. The CDR3 covers 13 residues. Looked up from germline, CDR1 is LNHDA and CDR2 is SQIVND (reference sequence). The CDR3 DNA reads TGTGCCAGTAGTATTCAATTGGGCCAGCCCCAGCATTTT. Translation gives CASSIQLGQPQHF.

This chain connects TRBV7-6 to TRBJ2-7; 8 bases align to TRBD2. Looked up from germline, CDR1 is SGHVS and CDR2 is FNYEAQ. J was trimmed by 6 bases and V by 5 bases; bases with no gene match: 12. CDR3 length equals 15 residues. The CDR3 sequence is CASSPYSGAAGEQYF. The CDR3 DNA reads as TGTGCCAGCAGCCCGTATAGCGGGGCAGCAGGCGAGCAGTACTTC.

This sequence joins TRBV2 and TRBJ1-2, with 8 bases matching TRBD1. The V segment lost 2 bases and the J segment 6 bases; nucleotides outside the gene matches: 5. Germline loops: CDR1 SNHLY, CDR2 FYNNEI. CDR3 size: 14 residues. CDR3 amino acids: CASSERETGDGYTF. CDR3 coding DNA: TGTGCCAGCAGTGAAAGGGAGACAGGGGATGGCTACACCTTC. Using reference TRBV2 and TRBJ1-2 for the parts outside the CDR3, the full variable domain is EPEVTQTPSHQVTQMGQEVILRCVPISNHLYFYWYRQILGQKVEFLVSFYNNEISEKSEIFDDQFSVERPDGSNFTLKIRSTKLEDSAMYFCASSERETGDGYTFGSGTRLTVV.

V gene TRBV29-1 combines with J gene TRBJ1-1; D is undetermined. Trimming took 4 bases from V and 0 from J, leaving 12 bases between them. The CDR3 consists of 14 residues. Germline CDR1 SQVTM, CDR2 ANQGSEA. The CDR3 region has the DNA TGCAGCGTTGCTACCGGGGAGATGAACACTGAAGCTTTCTTT. Encoded protein: CSVATGEMNTEAFF.

CDR3 protein: CASRIYMNTEAFF. The CDR3 DNA follows: TGTGCCAGCCGCATTTACATGAACACTGAAGCTTTCTTT. The rearrangement joins TRBV2 to TRBJ1-1; D gene ambiguous. Deletions cut 8 bases from V and 0 bases from J, with 10 bases between. The CDR3 covers 13 residues. Per germline, CDR1 SNHLY and CDR2 FYNNEI.

This sequence joins TRBV7-9 and TRBJ1-4; TRBD1 matches at 7 bases. The CDR3 covers 15 residues. Germline lookup yields CDR1 SEHNR and CDR2 FQNEAQ (reference sequence). V lost 5 bases, J lost 7 bases, and 10 bases stayed unmatched. CDR3: CASSRREGAREKLFF. The CDR3 DNA sequence: TGTGCCAGCAGCCGTCGGGAGGGGGCCCGTGAAAAACTGTTTTTT.

The CDR3 here is CASSFRGLSEQFF. As DNA, the CDR3 is TGTGCCAGCAGCTTCCGGGGGTTGAGTGAGCAGTTCTTC. The chain uses TRBV7-2 and TRBJ2-1; D perhaps matches TRBD2 (6 bases). CDR1 and CDR2 (germline): SGHTA, FQGNSA. This CDR3 has 13 amino acids. Trimming removed 3 bases at V and 9 bases at J, with 12 bases between. The full variable domain, completed using reference TRBV7-2 and TRBJ2-1, is GAGVSQSPSNKVTEKGKDVELRCDPISGHTALYWYRQSLGQGLEFLIYFQGNSAPDKSGLPSDRFSAERTGGSVSTLTIQRTQQEDSAVYLCASSFRGLSEQFFGPGTRLTVL.

The chain combines TRBV25-1 with TRBJ1-1; 7 bases are shared with TRBD1. Trimming cost V 4 bases and J 0 bases; bases outside gene matches: 5. The germline V gene encodes CDR1 MGHDK and CDR2 SYGVNS. The CDR3 extends over 15 amino acids. For the CDR3, the DNA is TGTGCCAGCAGTGCTCTGACAGGGTTGAACACTGAAGCTTTCTTT. It specifies CASSALTGLNTEAFF. The full variable domain, completed using reference TRBV25-1 and TRBJ1-1, is EADIYQTPRYLVIGTGKKITLECSQTMGHDKMYWYQQDPGMELHLIHYSYGVNSTEKGDLSSESTVSRIRTEHFPLTLESARPSHTSQYLCASSALTGLNTEAFFGQGTRLTVV.

This chain joins TRBV5-1 and TRBJ1-3; D is ambiguous. The CDR3 contains 15 residues. V lost 0 bases to trimming and J lost 6 bases, with 13 bases between them. Germline V gives CDR1 SGHRS, CDR2 YFSETQ. In DNA, the CDR3 is TGCGCCAGCAGCTTGGGGGCAGCAGCAGTAAACACCATATATTTT. Translating gives CASSLGAAAVNTIYF.

The V gene is TRBV12-5, the J gene TRBJ1-4; 9 nucleotides line up with TRBD1. Germline V gene sequence: CDR1 LGHNT, CDR2 FRNRAP. V shed 6 bases and J 8 bases; nucleotides not matched to a gene: 7. The CDR3 is 14 amino acids. CDR3 loop: CASGRTGDAEKLFF. CDR3 sequence (DNA): TGTGCTAGTGGCAGGACAGGGGATGCCGAAAAACTGTTTTTT. Together with reference TRBV12-5 and TRBJ1-4, the CDR3 gives the full variable domain: DARVTQTPRHKVTEMGQEVTMRCQPILGHNTVFWYRQTMMQGLELLAYFRNRAPLDDSGMPKDRFSAEMPDATLATLKIQPSEPRDSAVYFCASGRTGDAEKLFFGSGTQLSVL.

The J gene is TRBJ1-2, the V gene TRBV28; 11 bases line up with TRBD1. This CDR3 contains 12 residues. V shed 6 bases and J 8 bases; nucleotides not matched to a gene: 2. CDR1 is MDHEN and CDR2 is SYDVKM in the germline V gene. CDR3: CASRDRGRGYTF. CDR3 sequence (DNA): TGTGCCAGCAGGGACAGGGGGCGAGGCTACACCTTC.

The V gene is TRBV6-1, the J gene TRBJ2-1, with 7 bases aligning to TRBD2. Germline lookup yields CDR1 MNHNS and CDR2 SASEGT. V shed 2 bases, J shed 8 bases, and the junction held 9 bases outside the gene matches. The CDR3 consists of 15 residues. CDR3 in amino acids: CASSEQGGPSDEQFF. The DNA of the CDR3 is TGTGCCAGCAGTGAACAGGGAGGGCCGTCGGATGAGCAGTTCTTC.

V gene TRBV5-1 combines with J gene TRBJ1-2; no definite D call. The ends were cut back, 0 bases at V and 14 bases at J, with 11 bases in the middle. There are 11 residues in the CDR3. In germline, CDR1 is SGHRS, CDR2 YFSETQ. The chain's CDR3 is CASSLDEGLTF. CDR3 in DNA: TGCGCCAGCAGCTTGGATGAGGGTTTGACCTTC. The full variable domain, with the rest looked up from reference TRBV5-1 and TRBJ1-2, is KAGVTQTPRYLIKTRGQQVTLSCSPISGHRSVSWYQQTPGQGLQFLFEYFSETQRNKGNFPGRFSGRQFSNSRSEMNVSTLELGDSALYLCASSLDEGLTFGSGTRLTVV.

This chain uses TRBV29-1 with TRBJ2-3; D unclear. V shed 7 bases and J shed 0 bases, with 8 bases lying between them. The germline V gene has CDR1 SQVTM and CDR2 ANQGSEA. This CDR3 contains 12 residues. In DNA, the CDR3 is TGCAGCGCAACTTATAGCACAGATACGCAGTATTTT. Encoded protein: CSATYSTDTQYF.

CDR3 residues: CASSQDGGLGKETQYF. The CDR3 DNA sequence: TGCGCCAGCAGCCAAGACGGGGGGTTGGGGAAAGAGACCCAGTACTTC. The chain links TRBV4-1 to TRBJ2-5, with 7 bases that match TRBD2. In germline, CDR1 is MGHRA, CDR2 YSYEKL. The CDR3 contains 16 residues. Trimming at V came to 0 bases and at J to 3 bases, leaving 7 bases not matched to a gene.

This chain links TRBV9 with TRBJ2-7, with D possibly TRBD1 on 5 matching bases. Germline V lookup: CDR1 SGDLS, CDR2 YYNGEE. The CDR3 is made up of 15 amino acids. The V and J ends lost 0 bases and 3 bases respectively, with 13 bases between them. Written as DNA, the CDR3 is TGTGCCAGCAGCGTAGCTTGGCAGGGAAGCTACGAGCAGTACTTC. Amino acids: CASSVAWQGSYEQYF.

This sequence joins TRBV19 and TRBJ2-2; the match to TRBD1 covers 8 bases. In germline, CDR1 is LNHDA, CDR2 SQIVND (reference sequence). The CDR3 is 18 amino acids. V trimming: 1 base; J trimming: 11 bases; junction bases outside the gene matches: 18. The CDR3 DNA reads TGTGCCAGTAGTATAGTAATCAGACAGGGGTTTTCTACCGACGAGCTGTTTTTT. It codes for CASSIVIRQGFSTDELFF.

This chain joins TRBV18 and TRBJ1-5; a weak D match, TRBD1 (6 bases). Germline CDR1 KGHSH, CDR2 LQKENI. The ends were cut back, 3 bases at V and 0 bases at J, with 21 bases in the middle. The CDR3 runs 19 residues. The CDR3 bases are TGTGCCAGCTCACCGAGGGACACCTTTAATCCCTTTAGCAATCAGCCCCAGCATTTT. Translation: CASSPRDTFNPFSNQPQHF.

This clone was detected only a few times. CDR3: CASSLRSGARYSNQPQHF. In nucleotides, the CDR3 is TGTGCCAGCAGTTTACGGTCAGGGGCCCGGTATAGCAATCAGCCCCAGCATTTT. J is TRBJ1-5 and V is TRBV27, with D possibly matching TRBD1 (6 bases). V lost 2 bases and J 0 bases, leaving 17 bases between the germline ends. The germline CDR1 and CDR2 sequences are MNHEY and SMNVEV (reference sequence). This CDR3 has 18 residues.

V gene TRBV4-1 combines with J gene TRBJ2-1, with 12 bases fitting TRBD1. Trimming at V came to 4 bases and at J to 7 bases, leaving 8 bases not matched to a gene. The CDR3 runs to 16 residues. CDR1 is MGHRA, CDR2 YSYEKL, per germline. The CDR3 nucleotides read TGCGCCAGCAGCCTCTTGCCGGGACAGGGGGCGAATGAGCAGTTCTTC. Translation: CASSLLPGQGANEQFF.

The chain employs TRBV6-2 or TRBV6-3 and TRBJ2-7; D gene uncertain. Deletions cut 4 bases from V and 0 bases from J, with 7 bases between. CDR1 and CDR2 (germline): MNHEY, SVGEGT. This CDR3 has 13 amino acids. The CDR3 sequence is CASSLVGSYEQYF. The CDR3 DNA follows: TGTGCCAGCAGTTTGGTCGGCTCCTACGAGCAGTACTTC.